The present TCR beta chain was sequenced within a study of vaccination effects on CD4 cells after COVID-19. Turning to the study itself: Prior to sequencing, the ViraFEST assay stimulated PBMC with viral peptide pools, which expanded the antigen-specific CD4+ T cells.

Overall study findings and caveats: Late after vaccination, infection- and vaccine-induced clones showed marked clonal contraction.

Details on this clone: Its antigen is as yet unknown.

Some clones are missing from TCRdb's copy, which holds only in-frame ones; the method was immunoSEQ multiplex PCR. This table has around 41,000 clones, 82% appearing once. Around day 10 of culture, CD4+ T cells were separated out. In the vaccine recipients, nucleocapsid antibodies were negative and there was no prior SARS-CoV-2 infection. There are 17 residues in the CDR3. Per the germline V gene, CDR1 is SGHTS and CDR2 is YDEGEE. Trimming removed 1 base at V and 0 bases at J, with 16 bases between. This specimen consisted of CD4+ T cells from PBMCs cultured without peptide, obtained before COVID-19 vaccination. The chain combines TRBV5-8 with TRBJ1-2, with a tentative D call TRBD1 (6 bases). The origin of this receptor is a human donor who received a COVID-19 vaccine. CDR3 nucleotides: TGTGCCAGCAGCTTGAGTGGTTCCGGGACAACTAACTATGGCTACACCTTC. The encoded protein is CASSLSGSGTTNYGYTF.